This T cell receptor beta chain was identified during a study of cytotoxic CD8 clonotypes in ibrutinib-treated CLL. This clone was observed a few times. Data came from immunoSEQ multiplex PCR; TCRdb stores just in-frame clones and leaves some out. The repertoire has tens of thousands of clones, 45% to 50% of them found once; the top ten carry 15% to 20%. Germline V CDR1 and CDR2: DFQATT, SNEGSKA (reference sequence). V lost 6 bases and J lost 8, with 10 bases in between. The CDR3 loop spans 10 amino acids. About 2 micrograms of genomic DNA, which was extracted from cryopreserved PBMCs, served as the material used for the TCR beta libraries.

This TCR derives from a human donor with chronic lymphocytic leukemia. The material sequenced was PBMCs, taken before ibrutinib treatment. The V call is TRBV20-1, the J call TRBJ1-1; unclear D gene. Here the CDR3 reads CSAKDAEAFF. The CDR3, as DNA: TGCAGTGCCAAGGACGCGGAAGCTTTCTTT.